The entry below gives a single TCR beta chain sequence along with its context. Antigen: not known. This sample is drawn from a study of cytotoxic CD8 clonotypes in ibrutinib-treated CLL. Overall study context: The study included approximately 10 relapsed/refractory and more than 14 treatment-naive patients; about 17 had IGHV unmutated disease. Averaging across samples gave approximately 270,000 productive templates and approximately 92,000 productive rearrangements.

Findings of the study overall: Public clonotypes showed up rarely, and on treatment they shrank or held steady. T-cell clonality at baseline went above that of age-matched healthy donors and rose and fell with circulating CD8+ T-cell counts.

Assay: immunoSEQ multiplex PCR; the TCRdb copy retains only in-frame clones and omits some. This sample has hundreds of thousands of clones, with about 80% found just once. The CDR3 sequence is 16 residues long. Germline CDR1 reads SGDLS; CDR2 reads YYNGEE. J gave up 1 base and V 4 bases, and 5 bases lay outside the gene matches. The receptor comes from a human donor with chronic lymphocytic leukemia. J is TRBJ2-3 and V is TRBV9, with 11 nucleotides matching TRBD1. The sequencing here drew on PBMCs, taken before ibrutinib treatment. This chain's CDR3 is CASSPRTGGRTDTQYF. Written as DNA, the CDR3 is TGTGCCAGCAGCCCCCGGACAGGGGGCCGCACAGATACGCAGTATTTT.